This T cell receptor beta chain came from a study of breast tumors, draining lymph nodes, adjacent tissues (dated by TCRdb to the mid-2010s). Context from the whole study: In breast cancer patients, the study compared the TCR beta repertoires of tumor, adjacent nontumor tissue and axillary lymph nodes. The study aimed to assess the relationships and possible T-cell exchange between tumor, surrounding tissue and draining lymph node repertoires in human breast cancer.

On this clonotype itself: Its antigen target is currently unknown. No base quality values were provided; no much bigger clone lies one nucleotide off.

What the authors observed across the whole study: Tumor T-cell repertoires showed less diversity than lymph node repertoires and more diversity than nontumor tissue repertoires, and tumor T-cell repertoires showed preferential V and J gene usage. The data were considered consistent with most tumor T cells being derived from the lymph node and subsequently expanding within tumor tissue. The study presented the conclusion that tumor T cells originate in lymph nodes as consistent with a hypothesis, not as something directly demonstrated. Tumor and nontumor tissue repertoires were found to be significantly more similar in luminal-like than in basal-like breast cancer.

The lymph node samples were taken from the axillary draining lymph nodes of breast cancer patients. Reads for this sample came from an Illumina HiSeq 2000. TCR beta chain libraries were generated through multiplex PCR amplification. High-throughput sequencing was used to analyze the amplified TCR beta chain products. TCRdb trimmed the raw reads at Q25, called clones with MiXCR and kept productive beta chains. Each CDR3 protein gets just one entry, which takes the most common genes and DNA from the rows behind it. This sample gives some 150,000 distinct CDR3 sequences in total; under 25% of them show up just once. Together, the top ten hold roughly 2.7% of the sample. Clipping removes 6 bases from V and 7 bases from J, with 6 as the unmatched junction base count. From the cysteine through the phenylalanine, the CDR3 covers 13 amino acids. CDR3 DNA only is kept here, 39 bases in frame from base 1. CDR1 and CDR2 are drawn from the germline V gene (reference sequence): MNHEY, SMNVEV.

The origin of this receptor is a female donor with breast cancer. Some clones in this sample may be carry-over from other donors' samples. Sequenced material: axillary lymph node tissue. The receptor chain draws on TRBV27 and TRBJ2-1; a stretch of 7 junction bases matches TRBD2. The CDR3 is CASRGGRGNEQFF. The DNA sequence is given as TGTGCCAGCAGAGGCGGGAGAGGGAATGAGCAGTTCTTC.